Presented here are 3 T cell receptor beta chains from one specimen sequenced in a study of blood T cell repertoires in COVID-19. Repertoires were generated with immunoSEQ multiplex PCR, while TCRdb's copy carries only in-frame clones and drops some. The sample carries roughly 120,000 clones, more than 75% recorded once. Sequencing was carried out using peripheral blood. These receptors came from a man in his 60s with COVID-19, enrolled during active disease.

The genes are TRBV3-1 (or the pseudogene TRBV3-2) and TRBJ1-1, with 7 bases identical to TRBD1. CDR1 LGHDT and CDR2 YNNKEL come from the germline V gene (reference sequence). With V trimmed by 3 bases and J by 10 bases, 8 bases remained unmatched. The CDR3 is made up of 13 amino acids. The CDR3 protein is CASSHASGGRAFF. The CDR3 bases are TGTGCCAGCAGCCACGCCTCAGGGGGACGAGCTTTCTTT.

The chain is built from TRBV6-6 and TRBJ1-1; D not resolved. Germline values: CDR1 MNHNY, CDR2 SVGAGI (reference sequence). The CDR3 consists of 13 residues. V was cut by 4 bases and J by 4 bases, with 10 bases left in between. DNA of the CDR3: TGTGCCAGCAGTTTAGGAGGAACCACTGAAGCTTTCTTT. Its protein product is CASSLGGTTEAFF.

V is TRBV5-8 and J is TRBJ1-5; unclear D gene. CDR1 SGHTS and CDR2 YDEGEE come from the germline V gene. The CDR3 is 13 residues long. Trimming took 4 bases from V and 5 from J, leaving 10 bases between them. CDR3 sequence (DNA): TGTGCCAGCAGCGCACCTATTTATCAGCCCCAGCATTTT. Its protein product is CASSAPIYQPQHF. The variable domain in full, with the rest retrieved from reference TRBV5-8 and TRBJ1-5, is EAGVTQSPTHLIKTRGQQATLRCSPISGHTSVYWYQQALGLGLQFLLWYDEGEERNRGNFPPRFSGRQFPNYSSELNVNALELEDSALYLCASSAPIYQPQHFGDGTRLSIL.